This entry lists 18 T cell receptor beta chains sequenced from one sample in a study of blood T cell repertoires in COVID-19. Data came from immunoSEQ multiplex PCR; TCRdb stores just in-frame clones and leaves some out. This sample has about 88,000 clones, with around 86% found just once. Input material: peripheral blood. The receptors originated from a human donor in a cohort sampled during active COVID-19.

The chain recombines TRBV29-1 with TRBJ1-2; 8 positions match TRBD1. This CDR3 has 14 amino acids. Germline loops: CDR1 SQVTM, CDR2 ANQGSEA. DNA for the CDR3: TGCAGTATTCCTCGGGACAGGCCACTCTATGGCTACACCTTC. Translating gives CSIPRDRPLYGYTF. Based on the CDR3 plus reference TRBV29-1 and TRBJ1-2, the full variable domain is SAVISQKPSRDICQRGTSLTIQCQVDSQVTMMFWYRQQPGQSLTLIATANQGSEATYESGFVIDKFPISRPNLTFSTLTVSNMSPEDSSIYLCSIPRDRPLYGYTFGSGTRLTVV.

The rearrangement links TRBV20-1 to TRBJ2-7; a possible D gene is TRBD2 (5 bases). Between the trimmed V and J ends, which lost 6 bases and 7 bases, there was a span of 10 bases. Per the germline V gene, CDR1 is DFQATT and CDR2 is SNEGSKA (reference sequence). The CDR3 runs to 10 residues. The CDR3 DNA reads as TGCAGTGCCGGGCGGGCAGAGCAGTACTTC. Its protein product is CSAGRAEQYF.

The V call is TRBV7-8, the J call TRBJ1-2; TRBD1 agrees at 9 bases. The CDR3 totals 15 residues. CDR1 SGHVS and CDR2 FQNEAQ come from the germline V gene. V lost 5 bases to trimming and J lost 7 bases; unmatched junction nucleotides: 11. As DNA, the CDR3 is TGTGCCAGCAGCCCTTCTGGACAGGGGCGAGTTGGCTACACCTTC. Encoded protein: CASSPSGQGRVGYTF.

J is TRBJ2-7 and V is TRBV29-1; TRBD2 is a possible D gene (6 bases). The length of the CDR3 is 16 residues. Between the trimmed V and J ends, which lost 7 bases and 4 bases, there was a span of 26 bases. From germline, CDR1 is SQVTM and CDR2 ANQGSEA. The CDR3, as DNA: TGCAGCGCCGTACGGTTTGTGAGGGGCCGGGGGTACGAGCAGTACTTC. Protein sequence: CSAVRFVRGRGYEQYF.

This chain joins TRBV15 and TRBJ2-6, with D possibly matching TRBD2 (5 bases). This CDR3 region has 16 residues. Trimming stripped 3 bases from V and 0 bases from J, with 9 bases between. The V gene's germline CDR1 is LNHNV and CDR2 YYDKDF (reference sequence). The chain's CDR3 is CATSRDSFSGANVLTF. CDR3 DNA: TGTGCCACCAGCAGGGACTCCTTCTCTGGGGCCAACGTCCTGACTTTC.

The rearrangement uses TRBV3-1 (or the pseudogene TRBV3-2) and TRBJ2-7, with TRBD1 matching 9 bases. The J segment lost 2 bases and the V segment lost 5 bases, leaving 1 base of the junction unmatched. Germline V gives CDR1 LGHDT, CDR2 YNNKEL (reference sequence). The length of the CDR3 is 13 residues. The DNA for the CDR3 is TGTGCCAGCAGCTGGGACAGGGCCTACGAGCAGTACTTC. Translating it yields CASSWDRAYEQYF.

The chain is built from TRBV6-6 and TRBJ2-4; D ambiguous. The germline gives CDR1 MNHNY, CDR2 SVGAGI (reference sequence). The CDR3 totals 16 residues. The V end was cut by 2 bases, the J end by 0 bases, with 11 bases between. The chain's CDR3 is CASSYGSDLAKNIQYF. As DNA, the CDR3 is TGTGCCAGCAGTTACGGCAGCGATTTAGCCAAAAACATTCAGTACTTC.

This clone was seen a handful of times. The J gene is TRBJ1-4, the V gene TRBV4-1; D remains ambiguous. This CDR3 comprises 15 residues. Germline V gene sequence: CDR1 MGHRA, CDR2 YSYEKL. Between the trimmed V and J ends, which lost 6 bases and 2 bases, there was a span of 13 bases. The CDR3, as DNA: TGCGCCAGCAGACCCCGAGGCATCACTAATGAAAAACTGTTTTTT. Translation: CASRPRGITNEKLFF.

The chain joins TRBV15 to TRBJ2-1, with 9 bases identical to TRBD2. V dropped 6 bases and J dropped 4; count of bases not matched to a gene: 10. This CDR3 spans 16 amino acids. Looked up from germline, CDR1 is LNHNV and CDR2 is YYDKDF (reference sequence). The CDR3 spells CATRGLAGNIYNEQFF. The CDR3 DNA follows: TGTGCCACCAGAGGCCTAGCGGGGAATATTTACAATGAGCAGTTCTTC.

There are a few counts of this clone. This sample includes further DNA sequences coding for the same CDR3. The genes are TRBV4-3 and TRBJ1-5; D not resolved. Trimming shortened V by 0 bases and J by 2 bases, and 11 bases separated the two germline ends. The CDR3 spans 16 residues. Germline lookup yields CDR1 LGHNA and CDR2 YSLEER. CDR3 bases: TGCGCCAGCAGCCAAGACCTTCGGGGAGGCAATCAGCCCCAGCATTTT. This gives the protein CASSQDLRGGNQPQHF.

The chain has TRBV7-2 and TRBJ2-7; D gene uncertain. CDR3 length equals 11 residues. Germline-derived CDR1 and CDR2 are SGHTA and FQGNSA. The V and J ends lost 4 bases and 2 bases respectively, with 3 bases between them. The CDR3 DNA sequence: TGTGCCAGCAGCTCCGCCTACGAGCAGTACTTC. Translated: CASSSAYEQYF.

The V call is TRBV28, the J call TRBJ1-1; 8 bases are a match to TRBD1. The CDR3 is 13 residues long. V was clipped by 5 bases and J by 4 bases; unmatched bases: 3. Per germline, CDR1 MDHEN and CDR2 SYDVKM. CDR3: CASSLTGGTEAFF. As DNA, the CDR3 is TGTGCCAGCAGTCTAACAGGGGGCACTGAAGCTTTCTTT.

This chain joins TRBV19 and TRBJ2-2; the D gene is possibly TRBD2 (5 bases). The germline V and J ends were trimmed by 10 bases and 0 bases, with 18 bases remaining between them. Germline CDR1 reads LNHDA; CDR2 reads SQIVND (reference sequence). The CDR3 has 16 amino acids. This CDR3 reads CATTLQAEPNTGELFF. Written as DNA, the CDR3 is TGTGCCACCACGCTCCAAGCGGAGCCGAACACCGGGGAGCTGTTTTTT.

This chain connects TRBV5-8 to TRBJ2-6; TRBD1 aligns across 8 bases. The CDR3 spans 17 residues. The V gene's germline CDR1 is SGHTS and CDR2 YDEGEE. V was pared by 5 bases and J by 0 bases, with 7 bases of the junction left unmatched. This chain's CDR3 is CASRWTGLVSGANVLTF. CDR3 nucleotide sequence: TGTGCCAGCAGATGGACAGGGTTAGTCTCTGGGGCCAACGTCCTGACTTTC.

In nucleotides, the CDR3 is TGTGCCAGCAGCTTAGGCAACAGCCTCAATCAGCCCCAGCATTTT. Its protein product is CASSLGNSLNQPQHF. The genes are TRBV7-6 and TRBJ1-5; D call uncertain. The CDR3 totals 15 residues. Trimming took 1 base from V and 3 from J, leaving 10 bases between them. Germline V gene data show CDR1 as SGHVS and CDR2 as FNYEAQ.

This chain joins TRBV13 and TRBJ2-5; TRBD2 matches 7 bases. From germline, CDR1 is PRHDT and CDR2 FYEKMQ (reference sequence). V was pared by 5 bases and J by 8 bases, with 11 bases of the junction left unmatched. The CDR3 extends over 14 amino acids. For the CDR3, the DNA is TGTGCCAGCAGCCTATGGCAGGGAGGGCCCACCCAGTACTTC. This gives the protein CASSLWQGGPTQYF.

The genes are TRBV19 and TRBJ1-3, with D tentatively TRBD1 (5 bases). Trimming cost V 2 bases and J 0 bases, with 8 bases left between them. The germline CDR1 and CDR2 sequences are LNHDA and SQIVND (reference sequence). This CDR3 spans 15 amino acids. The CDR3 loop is CASSIRQPSGNTIYF. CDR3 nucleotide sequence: TGTGCCAGTAGTATACGACAGCCCTCTGGAAACACCATATATTTT.

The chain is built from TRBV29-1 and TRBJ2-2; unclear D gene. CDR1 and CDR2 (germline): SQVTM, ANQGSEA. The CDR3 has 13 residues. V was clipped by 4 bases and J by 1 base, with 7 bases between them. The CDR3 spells CSVVSVNTGELFF. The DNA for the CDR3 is TGCAGCGTTGTATCGGTGAACACCGGGGAGCTGTTTTTT.